What follows are 16 T cell receptor beta chains derived from one specimen sequenced in a study of siplizumab effects on memory and regulatory T cells. Clones were read by immunoSEQ multiplex PCR, and TCRdb kept only the in-frame ones, dropping some. Of 57,000 or so clones listed, less than 80% are singletons. The sequencing input was memory CD4+ T cells sorted from blood. All receptors derive from a human donor in good health.

The CDR3 sequence: CASSLGQYNEQFF. The CDR3 nucleotides are TGTGCCAGCAGCTTAGGCCAATACAATGAGCAGTTCTTC. The rearrangement uses TRBV11-2 and TRBJ2-1, with D unclear. The CDR3 has 13 amino acids. The V end lost 1 base, the J end lost 4 bases, and 5 bases lay between the germline ends. Germline CDR1 is SGHAT and CDR2 is FQNNGV.

The chain joins TRBV7-9 to TRBJ1-1; TRBD1 might be the D (6 bases). This CDR3 is built from 15 residues. V was trimmed by 3 bases and J by 7 bases, leaving 18 bases between them. Per the germline V gene, CDR1 is SEHNR and CDR2 is FQNEAQ (reference sequence). CDR3 residues: CASSFTTGQADEAFF. The CDR3 region has the DNA TGTGCCAGCAGCTTTACTACAGGGCAAGCAGATGAAGCTTTCTTT.

The V gene is TRBV7-2, the J gene TRBJ2-2; D gene ambiguous. The CDR3 is made up of 13 amino acids. V dropped 1 base and J dropped 9 bases, with 9 bases sitting between them. Per the germline V gene, CDR1 is SGHTA and CDR2 is FQGNSA. The CDR3 protein is CASSLGFRRELFF. The CDR3 coding sequence is TGTGCCAGCAGCTTAGGGTTCCGACGGGAGCTGTTTTTT.

This clone was counted a few times. The chain links TRBV7-2 to TRBJ1-3, with 12 nucleotides matching TRBD1. Germline V lookup: CDR1 SGHTA, CDR2 FQGNSA. J gave up 4 bases and V 5 bases, and 6 bases lay outside the gene matches. CDR3 length: 16 residues. The chain's CDR3 is CASSPGQGASGNTIYF. The DNA of the CDR3 is TGTGCCAGCAGCCCGGGACAGGGGGCATCAGGAAACACCATATATTTT.

Only one count was recorded for this clone. The same CDR3 can be traced to other DNA sequences in this sample. The rearrangement links TRBV19 to TRBJ1-2; a weak D match, TRBD1 (6 bases). Trimming shortened V by 7 bases and J by 2 bases, and 8 bases separated the two germline ends. Germline CDR1 is LNHDA and CDR2 is SQIVND (reference sequence). The CDR3 is 12 amino acids. The CDR3 spells CASKDSNYGYTF. The CDR3 bases are TGTGCCAGTAAGGACAGCAACTATGGCTACACCTTC.

The chain has TRBV2 and TRBJ1-2; TRBD1 is a possible D gene (5 bases). Trimming left V 8 bases short and J 6 bases short, with 19 bases between. This CDR3 spans 14 amino acids. Germline V CDR1 and CDR2: SNHLY, FYNNEI. The CDR3 sequence is CASLPRGGSHGYTF. The CDR3 DNA is TGTGCCAGCCTGCCTCGTGGGGGTTCGCATGGCTACACCTTC. Using reference TRBV2 and TRBJ1-2 for the parts outside the CDR3, the full variable domain is EPEVTQTPSHQVTQMGQEVILRCVPISNHLYFYWYRQILGQKVEFLVSFYNNEISEKSEIFDDQFSVERPDGSNFTLKIRSTKLEDSAMYFCASLPRGGSHGYTFGSGTRLTVV.

V and J are TRBV11-2 and TRBJ2-2; D gene uncertain. V dropped 5 bases and J dropped 7 bases, with 17 bases sitting between them. The CDR3 is made up of 15 amino acids. Germline CDR1 and CDR2: SGHAT and FQNNGV. CDR3 nucleotides: TGTGCCAGCAGCCTCGACTGGGGAAGTAGCGGGGAGCTGTTTTTT. Residues: CASSLDWGSSGELFF.

This clone was counted only a few times. The chain recombines TRBV5-4 with TRBJ2-7, with 12 bases matching TRBD2. Losses at the gene ends were 4 bases for V and 6 bases for J; bases not matched to a gene: 11. Germline V CDR1 and CDR2: SGHNT, YYREEE (reference sequence). The CDR3 runs to 16 residues. This CDR3 is CASSTRLAGAESEQYF. Written as DNA, the CDR3 is TGTGCCAGCAGCACCCGACTAGCGGGGGCCGAGAGCGAGCAGTACTTC.

V is TRBV19 and J is TRBJ2-6; weak D call: TRBD1 (5 bases). Trimming took 7 bases from V and 0 from J, leaving 13 bases between them. The CDR3 runs 16 residues. Germline values: CDR1 LNHDA, CDR2 SQIVND (reference sequence). CDR3 DNA: TGTGCCAGTACCCTTAGGGGTGGCTCTGGGGCCAACGTCCTGACTTTC. Its protein is CASTLRGGSGANVLTF.

J is TRBJ1-1 and V is TRBV6-6; TRBD1 is a possible D gene (6 bases). CDR1 is MNHNY, CDR2 SVGAGI, per germline (reference sequence). There are 14 residues in the CDR3. Trimming pared 2 bases from V and 4 bases from J, leaving 11 bases between. The CDR3 DNA follows: TGTGCCAGCAGTTACGGGGGCGACGGCACTGAAGCTTTCTTT. Translating it yields CASSYGGDGTEAFF.

The J gene is TRBJ1-6, the V gene TRBV28; the match to TRBD1 covers 7 bases. Trimming removed 9 bases from V and 5 bases from J; junction bases left unmatched: 7. The CDR3 loop spans 14 amino acids. CDR1 is MDHEN, CDR2 SYDVKM, per germline. CDR3 DNA: TGTGCCAGTCGGGACAGTAGGAATAATTCACCCCTCCACTTT. As protein: CASRDSRNNSPLHF.

The chain employs TRBV21-1 and TRBJ2-1; the table assigns TRBD2, which was not confirmed against the DNA. TRBV21-1 counts as a pseudogene. This CDR3 region has 18 residues. This chain's CDR3 is CASSKGLSSGVCYNEQFF. In nucleotides, the CDR3 is TGTGCCAGCAGCAAGGGTTTATCTAGCGGGGTGTGTTACAATGAGCAGTTCTTC.

The rearrangement joins TRBV7-2 to TRBJ2-3; D perhaps matches TRBD2 (7 bases). The CDR3 is 14 amino acids. Per germline, CDR1 SGHTA and CDR2 FQGNSA. V gave up 5 bases and J gave up 2 bases, with 11 bases separating them. CDR3 nucleotide sequence: TGTGCCAGCAGCCTCGGGGGGCACACAGATACGCAGTATTTT. This encodes CASSLGGHTDTQYF.

V and J are TRBV2 and TRBJ2-1; 11 nucleotides agree with TRBD2. Germline lookup yields CDR1 SNHLY and CDR2 FYNNEI. There are 16 residues in the CDR3. The J segment lost 3 bases and the V segment lost 3 bases, leaving 4 bases of the junction unmatched. The CDR3 loop is CASSEEGLADYNEQFF. The CDR3 region has the DNA TGTGCCAGCAGTGAGGAGGGACTAGCGGACTACAATGAGCAGTTCTTC.

This clone was detected only once. The chain combines TRBV4-1 with TRBJ2-3; 12 nucleotides align to TRBD2. The ends lost 4 bases at V and 3 bases at J; junction bases unmatched: 2. CDR1 and CDR2 from the germline V gene are MGHRA and YSYEKL. The CDR3 is 15 residues long. Here the CDR3 DNA reads TGCGCCAGCAGCCCCGGACTAGCGGGGACAGATACGCAGTATTTT. Protein: CASSPGLAGTDTQYF.

The chain recombines TRBV12-5 with TRBJ1-3, with a tentative D call TRBD1 (5 bases). Trimming took off 1 base at V and 4 bases at J, with 8 bases between the two ends. CDR1 is LGHNT, CDR2 FRNRAP, per germline. The CDR3 is 14 amino acids. CDR3 protein: CASGLGQIGNTIYF. The CDR3 coding sequence is TGTGCTAGTGGTTTGGGACAGATAGGAAACACCATATATTTT.